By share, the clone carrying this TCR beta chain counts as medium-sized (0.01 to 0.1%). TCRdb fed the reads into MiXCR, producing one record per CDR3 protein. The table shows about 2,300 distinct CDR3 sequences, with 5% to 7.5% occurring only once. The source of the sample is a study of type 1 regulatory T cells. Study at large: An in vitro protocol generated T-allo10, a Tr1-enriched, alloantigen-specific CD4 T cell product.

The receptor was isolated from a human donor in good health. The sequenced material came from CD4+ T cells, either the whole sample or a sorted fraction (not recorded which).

Here the CDR3 reads CASRWGLAGSYEQYF. The CDR3 DNA sequence: TGTGCCAGCAGATGGGGACTAGCCGGCTCCTACGAGCAGTACTTC. The chain joins TRBV27 to TRBJ2-7; 9 nucleotides align to TRBD2. The CDR3 spans 15 residues. V was clipped by 6 bases and J by 0 bases; unmatched bases: 6. Germline V gives CDR1 MNHEY, CDR2 SMNVEV (reference sequence).